A selection of T cell receptor beta chains follows, all from one sample in a study of OX40 agonist ivuxolimab in advanced cancers. Produced via immunoSEQ multiplex PCR; TCRdb's table is partial and in-frame only. This sample has 65,000 to 80,000 clones, with 85% to 95% found just once. Sample: CD4+ or CD8+ T cells sorted from blood, taken in a trial of the OX40 agonist ivuxolimab. These receptors were taken from an adult with an advanced solid tumor such as melanoma, head and neck, liver or kidney cancer. The CDR3 runs from the conserved cysteine through the conserved F or W. Fields, in order: V gene, J gene, D gene, clone size, CDR3 DNA, CDR3 protein. A D gene is named only where the DNA matches it firmly. Clone size appears in some rows only: once, few, many, or a class for an expanded clone.

>TRBV27|TRBJ2-7|-|-
TGTGCCAGCAGTCCATACTCTAGCGCCTCCTACGAGCAGTACTTC
CASSPYSSASYEQYF
>TRBV19|TRBJ2-1|TRBD2|-
TGTGCCAGTACTAGCGGGGACTACAATGAGCAGTTCTTC
CASTSGDYNEQFF
>TRBV7-2|TRBJ1-3|TRBD1|-
TGTGCCAGCAGCCAGGGACAGGGGCGTAGTGGAAACACCATATATTTT
CASSQGQGRSGNTIYF
>TRBV11-2|TRBJ1-5|TRBD1|-
TGTGCCAGCGGACAGGGGTTGGAACAGCCCCAGCATTTT
CASGQGLEQPQHF
>TRBV5-1|TRBJ2-7|-|-
TGCGCCAGCAGCTTGGCAGGGGACGAGCAGTACTTC
CASSLAGDEQYF
>TRBV15|TRBJ2-2|TRBD2|once
TGTGCCACCAGCAGAGATGCAATCGGACTAGCGGGACCCCATACCGGGGAGCTGTTTTTT
CATSRDAIGLAGPHTGELFF
>TRBV14|TRBJ2-7|-|-
TGTGCCAGCAGCCCCGGGCGAGAGCAGTACTTC
CASSPGREQYF
>TRBV2|TRBJ2-7|-|-
TGTGCCAGCAGTGGCCTCCCCGGTGCCGAGCAGTACTTC
CASSGLPGAEQYF
>TRBV6-1|TRBJ2-7|-|-
TGTGCCAGCGGGACCTATCTAAACTCCTACGAGCAGTACTTC
CASGTYLNSYEQYF
>TRBV6-1|TRBJ2-1|-|-
TGTGCCAGCAGTTCTTGGCAGATCAATGAGCAGTTCTTC
CASSSWQINEQFF
>TRBV7-3|TRBJ2-1|-|-
TGTGCCAGCAGCTTAGGCCCAGCCTCCTACAATGAGCAGTTCTTC
CASSLGPASYNEQFF
>TRBV29-1|TRBJ2-7|TRBD1|-
TGCAGCGTTCGACAGGGTCCGGAGCAGTACTTC
CSVRQGPEQYF
>TRBV30|TRBJ2-7|-|-
TGTGCCGTGGGACCCCCTGCAACCTACGAGCAGTACTTC
CAVGPPATYEQYF
>TRBV2|TRBJ1-1|TRBD1|once
TGTGCCAGCAAAATAAGGGGGCCGGATGAAGCTTTCTTT
CASKIRGPDEAFF
>TRBV11-2|TRBJ2-1|-|once
TGTGCCAGCAGCCCCCAGAGCAATGAGCAGTTCTTC
CASSPQSNEQFF
>TRBV6-5|TRBJ1-1|-|-
TGTGCCAGCAGTTACGACAGCAACACTGAAGCTTTCTTT
CASSYDSNTEAFF
>TRBV25-1|TRBJ2-3|-|once
TGTGCCAGCAGTGAATATAGTAGCGTCCCCCCGAGGGATACGCAGTATTTT
CASSEYSSVPPRDTQYF
>TRBV11-2|TRBJ2-5|TRBD2|-
TGTGCCAGCAGCTTAGACCCAACGGGGGGGTCCAAAGAGACCCAGTACTTC
CASSLDPTGGSKETQYF